These T cell receptor beta chains were read from a single sample in a study of cytomegalovirus exposure and HLA in healthy donors. Assay used: immunoSEQ multiplex PCR; TCRdb lists only in-frame clones, some missing. The sample carries 200,000 to 300,000 clones, roughly 82% recorded once. Sequenced material: PBMCs. The receptors were sampled from a woman in her forties in good health and CMV-seropositive. CDR3s include the opening cysteine and the closing phenylalanine or tryptophan. The order of the fields is V gene, J gene, D gene, clone size, CDR3 protein, CDR3 DNA. The D gene is left open where the match is weak. Some rows mark clone size as missing; the rest say once, few, many or name a class of expanded clone.

TRBV7-9,TRBJ2-3,TRBD2,-,CSSSPSTSGRTDTQYF,TGTTCCAGCAGCCCTTCGACTAGCGGGAGAACAGATACGCAGTATTTT
TRBV5-6,TRBJ2-2,TRBD2,-,CASSLMALAGGGELFF,TGTGCCAGCAGCTTGATGGCACTAGCGGGAGGCGGGGAGCTGTTTTTT
TRBV5-1,TRBJ2-3,TRBD1,-,CASRVGLGTGTDTQYF,TGCGCCAGCAGAGTAGGTTTAGGGACAGGCACAGATACGCAGTATTTT
TRBV21-1,TRBJ2-7,-,once,CASSLLSGTGNDEQYF,TGTGCCAGCAGCCTACTTTCCGGGACAGGGAACGACGAGCAGTACTTC
TRBV7-6,TRBJ2-3,TRBD2,-,CASSSPGLAGNTQYF,TGTGCCAGCAGCTCGCCGGGACTAGCAGGAAATACGCAGTATTTT
TRBV15,TRBJ2-7,-,-,CATSSGLFYEQYF,TGTGCCACCAGCTCAGGGTTGTTCTACGAGCAGTACTTC
TRBV7-7,TRBJ2-3,-,-,CASSLGSSPSTDTQYF,TGTGCTAGCAGCCTAGGGTCAAGCCCTAGCACAGATACGCAGTATTTT
TRBV6-5,TRBJ1-2,-,-,CASSYRGGLYGYTF,TGTGCCAGCAGTTACAGGGGGGGACTCTATGGCTACACCTTC
TRBV29-1,TRBJ2-7,-,-,CSGAKQVILPPYEQYF,TGCAGCGGGGCAAAACAGGTGATCTTACCCCCCTACGAGCAGTACTTC
TRBV20-1,TRBJ2-7,-,-,CSARVSYEQYF,TGCAGTGCTAGAGTATCTTACGAGCAGTACTTC
TRBV7-2,TRBJ1-1,-,-,CASSLGGGAYTEAFF,TGTGCCAGCAGCTTAGGGGGGGGCGCTTACACTGAAGCTTTCTTT
TRBV11-3,TRBJ2-4,-,-,CASSLRGSILAKNIQYF,TGTGCCAGCAGCTTACGGGGATCCATCCTAGCCAAAAACATTCAGTACTTC
TRBV28,TRBJ2-7,-,-,CASSLLAVASYEQYF,TGTGCCAGCAGTTTACTTGCGGTTGCCTCCTACGAGCAGTACTTC
TRBV9,TRBJ1-3,TRBD1,-,CASSGGTGYTIYF,TGTGCCAGCAGCGGGGGGACAGGTTACACCATATATTTT
TRBV11-2,TRBJ2-1,-,-,CASSLGANEQFF,TGTGCCAGCAGCTTAGGGGCGAATGAGCAGTTCTTC
TRBV5-6,TRBJ1-4,TRBD1,-,CASSFFGTGGGKLFF,TGTGCCAGCAGCTTTTTTGGGACAGGGGGAGGGAAACTGTTTTTT
TRBV7-9,TRBJ1-1,-,-,CSSSLQGNTEAFF,TGTTCCAGCAGCCTACAGGGGAACACTGAAGCTTTCTTT
TRBV2,TRBJ2-1,TRBD2,few,CASSGTSGSSEQFF,TGTGCCAGCAGTGGGACTAGCGGGAGCTCTGAGCAGTTCTTC
TRBV9,TRBJ2-7,TRBD2,-,CASSTRGLAGCYEQYF,TGTGCCAGCAGCACCAGAGGACTAGCGGGGTGCTACGAGCAGTACTTC
TRBV6-5,TRBJ1-4,-,-,CASSYASTASNEKLFF,TGTGCCAGCAGTTATGCCTCGACAGCATCTAATGAAAAACTGTTTTTT
TRBV18,TRBJ1-1,TRBD1,-,CASSPSATGATEAFF,TGTGCCAGCTCACCATCAGCGACAGGGGCCACTGAAGCTTTCTTT
TRBV25-1,TRBJ2-1,TRBD2,-,CASSDLSGGAWYEQFF,TGTGCCAGCAGTGATTTGAGCGGGGGGGCTTGGTATGAGCAGTTCTTC
TRBV6-6,TRBJ1-3,-,once,CATSNSIRGSGNTIYF,TGTGCCACCTCAAACTCCATTCGGGGCTCTGGAAACACCATATATTTT
TRBV4-1,TRBJ1-1,TRBD1,many,CASSQPDRGLGNTEAFF,TGCGCCAGCAGCCAACCCGACAGGGGGCTAGGGAACACTGAAGCTTTCTTT
TRBV7-2,TRBJ2-1,TRBD2,-,CASSFSGGSYNEQFF,TGTGCCAGCAGCTTTAGCGGGGGGTCCTACAATGAGCAGTTCTTC
TRBV7-2,TRBJ2-7,TRBD2,-,CASSAGLAASYEQYF,TGTGCCAGCAGCGCGGGACTAGCGGCCAGCTACGAGCAGTACTTC
TRBV9,TRBJ1-1,-,-,CASSLTVNTEAFF,TGTGCCAGCAGCCTAACAGTGAACACTGAAGCTTTCTTT
TRBV7-9,TRBJ2-3,-,few,CASSFRLGGGTDTQYF,TGTGCCAGCAGCTTTCGGTTGGGCGGGGGCACAGATACGCAGTATTTT
TRBV18,TRBJ1-6,-,-,CASSPREAGSNSPLHF,TGTGCCAGCTCACCAAGGGAAGCGGGGTCTAATTCACCCCTCCACTTT
TRBV7-3,TRBJ2-1,-,many,CASAEGLSSYNEQFF,TGTGCCAGCGCGGAGGGCTTGAGCTCCTACAATGAGCAGTTCTTC
TRBV7-3,TRBJ2-3,TRBD2,-,CASSLRASGRLTDTQYF,TGTGCCAGCAGCTTAAGGGCTAGCGGGAGGCTCACAGATACGCAGTATTTT
TRBV27,TRBJ2-3,TRBD2,-,CASSLMSSGYSTDTQYF,TGTGCCAGCAGTTTAATGTCTAGCGGATATAGCACAGATACGCAGTATTTT
TRBV7-3,TRBJ2-2,TRBD2,-,CASSVRAGDTGELFF,TGTGCCAGCAGCGTTCGAGCGGGGGACACCGGGGAGCTGTTTTTT
TRBV29-1,TRBJ1-2,-,-,CSVTQDYGYTF,TGCAGCGTTACCCAGGACTATGGCTACACCTTC
TRBV7-9,TRBJ1-2,-,once,CASSPAGPDF,TGTGCCAGCAGCCCGGCGGGGCCCGACTTC
TRBV5-6,TRBJ2-7,TRBD1,-,CASSFATGGAKLEQYF,TGTGCCAGCAGCTTCGCGACAGGGGGCGCGAAATTAGAGCAGTACTTC
TRBV27,TRBJ2-5,-,-,CASSQEGRVKTQYF,TGTGCCAGCTCCCAAGAAGGCAGGGTCAAGACCCAGTACTTC
TRBV6-4,TRBJ2-7,-,-,CASSVFHGDYEQYF,TGTGCCAGCAGTGTCTTCCACGGGGACTACGAGCAGTACTTC
TRBV30,TRBJ2-7,-,-,CAWSVRGSTYEQYF,TGTGCCTGGAGTGTACGGGGAAGCACCTACGAGCAGTACTTC
TRBV4-3,TRBJ2-3,-,once,CASSQDLSTDTQYF,TGCGCCAGCAGCCAAGATCTGAGCACAGATACGCAGTATTTT
TRBV5-8,TRBJ1-4,-,-,CASSLRGSTTNEKLFF,TGTGCCAGCAGCTTAAGAGGCAGTACAACTAATGAAAAACTGTTTTTT
TRBV4-3,TRBJ1-6,TRBD1,-,CASSLDRGNSPLHF,TGCGCCAGCAGCCTCGACAGGGGTAATTCACCCCTCCACTTT
TRBV7-3,TRBJ1-3,-,-,CASSRSGSGNTIYF,TGTGCCAGCAGCCGTAGCGGCTCTGGAAACACCATATATTTT
TRBV5-4,TRBJ2-1,TRBD2,-,CASRRRTSGGPGYNEQFF,TGTGCCAGCAGGCGACGGACTAGCGGGGGCCCGGGTTACAATGAGCAGTTCTTC
TRBV18,TRBJ2-7,-,-,CASSPPGLPYEQYF,TGTGCCAGCTCACCACCTGGGCTCCCTTACGAGCAGTACTTC
TRBV4-2,TRBJ2-7,-,-,CASSQDLSYEQYF,TGTGCCAGCAGCCAAGATCTTTCCTACGAGCAGTACTTC
TRBV25-1,TRBJ1-2,TRBD1,once,CASSAAGQGASYTF,TGTGCCAGCAGTGCCGCCGGACAGGGGGCGAGCTACACCTTC
TRBV6-6,TRBJ1-6,-,-,CASSYGSGALHF,TGTGCCAGCAGTTACGGATCAGGGGCCCTCCACTTT
TRBV30,TRBJ1-2,TRBD1,-,CAWTRDREHYGYTF,TGTGCCTGGACCCGGGACAGGGAACACTATGGCTACACCTTC